One and the same sample provided the 7 T cell receptor beta chains below, sequenced in a study of cytomegalovirus exposure and HLA in healthy donors. It was with 60 Vbeta and 13 Jbeta primers that the PCR ran. Sequencing used immunoSEQ multiplex PCR; TCRdb keeps in-frame clones, though not all of them. There are some 150,000 clones in the sample; about 81% occur only once, and around 7% lies in the top ten. The material sequenced was PBMCs. These receptors were taken from a young man in good health and CMV-seronegative.

V and J are TRBV27 and TRBJ1-4; 9 nucleotides align to TRBD1. Unmatched junction bases numbered 8, after V lost 6 bases and J lost 6 bases. CDR1 MNHEY and CDR2 SMNVEV come from the germline V gene (reference sequence). The CDR3 extends over 15 amino acids. CDR3 residues: CASRTGTGTYEKLFF. CDR3 DNA sequence: TGTGCCAGCAGAACCGGGACAGGGACGTATGAAAAACTGTTTTTT. Based on the CDR3 plus reference TRBV27 and TRBJ1-4, the full variable domain is EAQVTQNPRYLITVTGKKLTVTCSQNMNHEYMSWYRQDPGLGLRQIYYSMNVEVTDKGDVPEGYKVSRKEKRNFPLILESPSPNQTSLYFCASRTGTGTYEKLFFGSGTQLSVL.

This clone occurred a few times. This rearrangement joins TRBV2 to TRBJ1-1, with a tentative D call TRBD1 (5 bases). CDR1 is SNHLY, CDR2 FYNNEI, per germline. The CDR3 contains 11 residues. V was trimmed by 6 bases and J by 10 bases, leaving 12 bases between them. The CDR3 loop is CASSRSQGAFF. CDR3 DNA: TGTGCCAGCAGCCGATCGCAGGGAGCTTTCTTT.

This clone was counted only a few times. This sequence joins TRBV11-2 and TRBJ1-1; 9 bases map to TRBD1. The CDR3 runs to 14 residues. Trimming cost V 5 bases and J 5 bases; bases outside gene matches: 6. Germline CDR1 reads SGHAT; CDR2 reads FQNNGV. CDR3 region: CASSNGQGRTEAFF. In nucleotides, the CDR3 is TGTGCCAGCAGCAACGGACAGGGGAGGACTGAAGCTTTCTTT. The whole variable domain, filled in from reference TRBV11-2 and TRBJ1-1, reads EAGVAQSPRYKIIEKRQSVAFWCNPISGHATLYWYQQILGQGPKLLIQFQNNGVVDDSQLPKDRFSAERLKGVDSTLKIQPAKLEDSAVYLCASSNGQGRTEAFFGQGTRLTVV.

The rearrangement uses TRBV4-1 and TRBJ2-7, with D possibly matching TRBD1 (5 bases). The V gene's germline CDR1 is MGHRA and CDR2 YSYEKL. This CDR3 has 15 residues. V lost 6 bases and J lost 3, with 18 bases in between. The CDR3: CASSPFLDSLYEQYF. The DNA of the CDR3 is TGCGCCAGCAGTCCGTTTCTTGACAGCCTCTACGAGCAGTACTTC.

J is TRBJ1-6 and V is TRBV9; D gene uncertain. V shed 7 bases and J shed 5 bases, with 10 bases lying between them. Germline loops: CDR1 SGDLS, CDR2 YYNGEE. CDR3 length: 13 amino acids. CDR3 nucleotides: TGTGCCAGCGCCGCCGGGAATAATTCACCCCTCCACTTT. This codes for CASAAGNNSPLHF.

The CDR3 DNA reads as TGTGCCAGCAGCTTAGAGTGGGGACAGGGCGAGCAGTACTTC. This gives the protein CASSLEWGQGEQYF. The chain has TRBV7-6 and TRBJ2-7, with 9 bases identical to TRBD1. V lost 1 base, J lost 6 bases, and 4 bases stayed unmatched. CDR3 length equals 14 residues. Germline CDR1 reads SGHVS; CDR2 reads FNYEAQ. The whole variable domain, remainder taken from reference TRBV7-6 and TRBJ2-7, is GAGVSQSPRYKVTKRGQDVALRCDPISGHVSLYWYRQALGQGPEFLTYFNYEAQQDKSGLPNDRFSAERPEGSISTLTIQRTEQRDSAMYRCASSLEWGQGEQYFGPGTRLTVT.

The genes are TRBV6-5 and TRBJ2-7; TRBD2 matches 9 bases. CDR1 MNHEY and CDR2 SVGAGI come from the germline V gene. CDR3 length equals 15 residues. V dropped 0 bases and J dropped 6; count of bases not matched to a gene: 6. CDR3 coding DNA: TGTGCCAGCAGTTACTCTCCGGGACTAGCAGGCGAGCAGTACTTC. As protein: CASSYSPGLAGEQYF.